The 7 T cell receptor beta chains given below trace back to one sample, sequenced in a study of OX40 agonist ivuxolimab in advanced cancers. TCRdb's table, derived via immunoSEQ multiplex PCR, lists solely in-frame clones and lacks some. In the table there are tens of thousands of clones, about 89% of which are singletons. The source was CD4+ or CD8+ T cells sorted from blood, collected in a trial of the OX40 agonist ivuxolimab. These TCRs come from an adult with an advanced solid tumor such as melanoma, head and neck, liver or kidney cancer.

The rearrangement links TRBV15 to TRBJ2-1; D not certain. Germline V CDR1 and CDR2: LNHNV, YYDKDF (reference sequence). V was trimmed by 0 bases and J by 14 bases, leaving 17 bases between them. CDR3 length: 14 amino acids. This CDR3 reads CATSRDKAVGLEFF. The CDR3, as DNA: TGTGCCACCAGCAGAGACAAAGCCGTCGGCTTAGAGTTCTTC.

This chain links TRBV6-6 with TRBJ2-1; D is possibly TRBD1 or TRBD2 (5 bases each). V was clipped by 9 bases and J by 6 bases, with 18 bases between them. CDR1 is MNHNY and CDR2 is SVGAGI in the germline V gene (reference sequence). The CDR3 extends over 14 amino acids. The CDR3 spells CASERGTRANEQFF. DNA for the CDR3: TGTGCCAGTGAAAGAGGGACGAGAGCCAATGAGCAGTTCTTC.

The rearrangement links TRBV5-5 to TRBJ1-2; 10 positions match TRBD1. V lost 3 bases and J lost 4; bases outside the gene matches: 3. This CDR3 is 14 amino acids long. CDR1 is SGHKS and CDR2 is YYEKEE in the germline V gene (reference sequence). Here the CDR3 DNA reads TGTGCCAGCAGCTCTGGGGACAGGGGCTATGGCTACACCTTC. This codes for CASSSGDRGYGYTF. Combining the CDR3 with reference TRBV5-5 and TRBJ1-2 gives the whole variable domain DAGVTQSPTHLIKTRGQQVTLRCSPISGHKSVSWYQQVLGQGPQFIFQYYEKEERGRGNFPDRFSARQFPNYSSELNVNALLLGDSALYLCASSSGDRGYGYTFGSGTRLTVV.

CDR3: CASSWWNEQFF. The CDR3 DNA reads as TGTGCCAGCAGTTGGTGGAATGAGCAGTTCTTC. The V and J genes are TRBV28 and TRBJ2-1, with D unresolved. CDR3 length: 11 residues. V dropped 4 bases and J dropped 7 bases, with 5 bases sitting between them. Germline assignment: CDR1 MDHEN and CDR2 SYDVKM.

The V call is TRBV27, the J call TRBJ2-7; D gene unclear. V shed 2 bases and J shed 4 bases, with 12 bases lying between them. Germline values: CDR1 MNHEY, CDR2 SMNVEV (reference sequence). The CDR3 length is 14 residues. The CDR3 spells CASSLRPNPYEQYF. The CDR3 DNA reads TGTGCCAGCAGTTTAAGACCCAACCCTTACGAGCAGTACTTC.

The chain uses TRBV4-3 and TRBJ1-4; D not certain. V was trimmed by 0 bases and J by 8 bases, leaving 13 bases between them. The CDR3 is 15 amino acids. The germline V gene has CDR1 LGHNA and CDR2 YSLEER. The CDR3 is CASSQDGGDGEKLFF. The CDR3 bases are TGCGCCAGCAGCCAAGATGGCGGAGATGGAGAAAAACTGTTTTTT.

The table lists this clone with a count of one. This chain connects TRBV2 to TRBJ2-7, with 9 bases identical to TRBD1. V was clipped by 5 bases and J by 6 bases; unmatched bases: 8. This CDR3 has 14 residues. From germline, CDR1 is SNHLY and CDR2 FYNNEI. The CDR3 loop reads CASSPMGQGGEQYF. The CDR3 DNA sequence: TGTGCCAGCAGTCCAATGGGACAGGGAGGCGAGCAGTACTTC.